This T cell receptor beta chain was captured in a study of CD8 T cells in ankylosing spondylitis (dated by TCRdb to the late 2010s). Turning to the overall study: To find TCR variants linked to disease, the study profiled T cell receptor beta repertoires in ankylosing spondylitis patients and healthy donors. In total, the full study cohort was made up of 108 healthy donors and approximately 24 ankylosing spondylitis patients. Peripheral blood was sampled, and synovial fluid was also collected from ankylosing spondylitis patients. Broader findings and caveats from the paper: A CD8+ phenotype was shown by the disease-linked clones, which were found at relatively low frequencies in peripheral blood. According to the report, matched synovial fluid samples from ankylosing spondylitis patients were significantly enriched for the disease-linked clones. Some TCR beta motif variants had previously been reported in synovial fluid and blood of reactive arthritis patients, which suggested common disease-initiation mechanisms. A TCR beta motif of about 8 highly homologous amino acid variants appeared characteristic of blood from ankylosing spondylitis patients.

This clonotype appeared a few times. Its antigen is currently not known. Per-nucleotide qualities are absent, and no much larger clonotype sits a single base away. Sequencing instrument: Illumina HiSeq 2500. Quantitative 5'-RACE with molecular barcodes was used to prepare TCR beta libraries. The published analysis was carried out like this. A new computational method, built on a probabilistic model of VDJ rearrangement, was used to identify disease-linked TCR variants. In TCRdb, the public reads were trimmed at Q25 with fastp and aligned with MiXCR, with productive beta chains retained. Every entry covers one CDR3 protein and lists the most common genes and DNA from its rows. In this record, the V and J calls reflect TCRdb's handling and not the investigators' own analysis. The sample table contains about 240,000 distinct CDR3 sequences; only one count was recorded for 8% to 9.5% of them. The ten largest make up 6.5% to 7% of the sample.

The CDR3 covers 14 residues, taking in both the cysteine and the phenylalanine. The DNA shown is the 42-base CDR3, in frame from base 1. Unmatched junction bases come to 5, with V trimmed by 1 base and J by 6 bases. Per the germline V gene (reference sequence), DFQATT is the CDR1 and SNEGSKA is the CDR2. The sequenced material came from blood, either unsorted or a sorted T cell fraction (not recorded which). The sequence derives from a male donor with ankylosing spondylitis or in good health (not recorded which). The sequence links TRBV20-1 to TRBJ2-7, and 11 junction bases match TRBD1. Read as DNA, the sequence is TGCAGTGCTAGAGGGGGACAGGGGGTGGGCGAGCAGTACTTC. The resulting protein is CSARGGQGVGEQYF.